A single sample is the source of the 30 T cell receptor beta chains below, sequenced in a study of shared clonotypes between healthy human individuals (dated by TCRdb to the early 2020s). CD8 naive samples were CD45RO-negative cells positively selected for CCR7, giving a CD45RA+CCR7+ population that excluded TemRA cells. Libraries came from the immunoSEQ multiplex PCR assay. TCRdb re-hosts the immuneACCESS table, in-frame sequences only. Its copies lack some clones; in the studies checked, an unresolved V gene accounts for under half of them, and the cause for the rest is not known. Present in this sample are 2 million or so clones, over 85% of which were seen just once. The ten largest clonotypes hold approximately 1.2% of the sample. Sequencing was carried out using naive CD8+ T cells sorted from blood. The label giving this sample's cell subset or site can be read as: CD45RA+CCR7+. The receptor source for this set is a man aged 18 to 29 in good health.

This clone was recorded once. The sample contains more than one DNA sequence encoding this CDR3. The chain recombines TRBV2 with TRBJ1-3; D gene unclear. Per germline, CDR1 SNHLY and CDR2 FYNNEI. The CDR3 has 13 residues. V was clipped by 1 base and J by 1 base, with 2 bases between them. CDR3 residues: CASSEGSGNTIYF. CDR3 nucleotide sequence: TGTGCCAGCAGTGAAGGGTCTGGAAACACCATATATTTT.

The genes are TRBV4-1 and TRBJ2-5; D is undetermined. V was shortened by 2 bases and J by 5 bases, with 12 bases between the two germline ends. In germline, CDR1 is MGHRA, CDR2 YSYEKL. The CDR3 runs 14 residues. The CDR3 loop is CASSQPSQSETQYF. CDR3 nucleotides: TGCGCCAGCAGCCAACCCTCTCAGAGCGAGACCCAGTACTTC.

The chain employs TRBV25-1 and TRBJ2-7, with D perhaps matching TRBD1 (5 bases). The CDR3 is 15 amino acids. Germline CDR1 reads MGHDK; CDR2 reads SYGVNS. Trimming pared 7 bases from V and 6 bases from J, leaving 22 bases between. CDR3 region: CASIPIGQGICEQYF. CDR3 bases: TGTGCCAGCATCCCCATAGGGCAGGGCATTTGCGAGCAGTACTTC.

J is TRBJ2-7 and V is TRBV28; 7 bases agree with TRBD1. The junction had 10 bases not matched to a gene; V was cut back by 2 bases and J by 0 bases. CDR3 length: 17 residues. CDR1 and CDR2 from the germline V gene are MDHEN and SYDVKM. CDR3: CASSLPQRQGYSYEQYF. For the CDR3, the DNA is TGTGCCAGCAGTTTACCCCAGAGACAGGGTTACTCCTACGAGCAGTACTTC. Combining the CDR3 with reference TRBV28 and TRBJ2-7 gives the whole variable domain DVKVTQSSRYLVKRTGEKVFLECVQDMDHENMFWYRQDPGLGLRLIYFSYDVKMKEKGDIPEGYSVSREKKERFSLILESASTNQTSMYLCASSLPQRQGYSYEQYFGPGTRLTVT.

This clone has only one observation. V gene TRBV19 combines with J gene TRBJ2-3, with D unresolved. The CDR3 has 14 residues. The V and J ends lost 2 bases and 0 bases respectively, with 6 bases between them. From germline, CDR1 is LNHDA and CDR2 SQIVND (reference sequence). CDR3 DNA: TGTGCCAGTAGTATATGGTCTAGCACAGATACGCAGTATTTT. It codes for CASSIWSSTDTQYF.

Comment on this clone: The sample has other DNA sequences that encode this CDR3 too. The chain uses TRBV11-2 and TRBJ2-3; D call uncertain. Trimming took 1 base from V and 5 from J, leaving 4 bases between them. Per the germline V gene, CDR1 is SGHAT and CDR2 is FQNNGV. The CDR3 is 12 amino acids. The CDR3 bases are TGTGCCAGCAGCTTAGCTGTAGATACGCAGTATTTT. Its translation is CASSLAVDTQYF.

The J gene is TRBJ2-7, the V gene TRBV25-1; D is undetermined. Germline V gene data show CDR1 as MGHDK and CDR2 as SYGVNS. Between the trimmed V and J ends, which lost 5 bases and 3 bases, there was a span of 11 bases. The CDR3 consists of 13 residues. The CDR3, as DNA: TGTGCCAGCAGTTTGAGCGAATTCTACGAGCAGTACTTC. Its protein product is CASSLSEFYEQYF.

The chain is built from TRBV5-1 and TRBJ2-7; the match to TRBD1 covers 7 bases. V dropped 0 bases and J dropped 7; count of bases not matched to a gene: 4. CDR1 is SGHRS and CDR2 is YFSETQ in the germline V gene. The CDR3 runs to 13 residues. This CDR3 reads CASSLEGAWEQYF. The CDR3, as DNA: TGCGCCAGCAGCTTGGAGGGGGCTTGGGAGCAGTACTTC. The whole variable domain, filled in from reference TRBV5-1 and TRBJ2-7, reads KAGVTQTPRYLIKTRGQQVTLSCSPISGHRSVSWYQQTPGQGLQFLFEYFSETQRNKGNFPGRFSGRQFSNSRSEMNVSTLELGDSALYLCASSLEGAWEQYFGPGTRLTVT.

This sequence joins TRBV28 and TRBJ2-5; 7 bases fit TRBD1. This CDR3 is 16 amino acids long. V gave up 0 bases and J gave up 2 bases; unmatched junction bases: 6. CDR1 is MDHEN, CDR2 SYDVKM, per germline. CDR3 amino acids: CASSLWSGTEQETQYF. The CDR3 DNA reads TGTGCCAGCAGTTTATGGTCGGGGACAGAGCAAGAGACCCAGTACTTC.

The chain has TRBV9 and TRBJ2-1; no firm D call. Germline assignment: CDR1 SGDLS and CDR2 YYNGEE. V shed 4 bases and J shed 0 bases, with 8 bases lying between them. The CDR3 contains 14 residues. The CDR3 reads CASSPSSSYNEQFF. The DNA for the CDR3 is TGTGCCAGCAGCCCCAGCAGCTCCTACAATGAGCAGTTCTTC. The entire variable domain, with the rest obtained from reference TRBV9 and TRBJ2-1, is as follows: DSGVTQTPKHLITATGQRVTLRCSPRSGDLSVYWYQQSLDQGLQFLIQYYNGEERAKGNILERFSAQQFPDLHSELNLSSLELGDSALYFCASSPSSSYNEQFFGPGTRLTVL.

The rearrangement joins TRBV10-1 to TRBJ2-3; 11 bases are a match to TRBD2. The CDR3 contains 18 residues. CDR1 and CDR2 (germline): WNHNN, SYGVQD (reference sequence). Trimming at V came to 2 bases and at J to 0 bases, leaving 7 bases not matched to a gene. CDR3 nucleotides: TGCGCCAGCAGTGAGATCGGGACTAGCGGTCCTAGCACAGATACGCAGTATTTT. Its translation is CASSEIGTSGPSTDTQYF.

A note on this clone: Distinct nucleotide sequences in the sample also encode this CDR3. The CDR3 sequence: CASSLLAGSTDTQYF. Written as DNA, the CDR3 is TGTGCCAGCAGCTTACTGGCGGGGAGCACAGATACGCAGTATTTT. The V call is TRBV11-2, the J call TRBJ2-3; tentatively, D is TRBD2 (6 bases). V was trimmed by 2 bases and J by 0 bases, leaving 9 bases between them. Germline values: CDR1 SGHAT, CDR2 FQNNGV. This CDR3 is built from 15 residues. Combining the CDR3 with reference TRBV11-2 and TRBJ2-3 gives the whole variable domain EAGVAQSPRYKIIEKRQSVAFWCNPISGHATLYWYQQILGQGPKLLIQFQNNGVVDDSQLPKDRFSAERLKGVDSTLKIQPAKLEDSAVYLCASSLLAGSTDTQYFGPGTRLTVL.

The chain has TRBV7-2 and TRBJ2-5; unclear D gene. V dropped 3 bases and J dropped 5 bases, with 4 bases sitting between them. The length of the CDR3 is 11 residues. Germline V lookup: CDR1 SGHTA, CDR2 FQGNSA. CDR3 DNA sequence: TGTGCCAGCAGCTTGCTGGAGACCCAGTACTTC. Translating it yields CASSLLETQYF.

V usage is TRBV19 and J usage is TRBJ2-3; TRBD2 might be the D (5 bases). Germline V gene lookup returns CDR1 LNHDA and CDR2 SQIVND (reference sequence). The CDR3 extends over 15 amino acids. V was clipped by 0 bases and J by 4 bases, with 11 bases between them. The CDR3 loop reads CASSIEASPADTQYF. CDR3 nucleotide sequence: TGTGCCAGTAGTATAGAGGCTAGCCCAGCAGATACGCAGTATTTT.

V is TRBV11-2 and J is TRBJ2-5; the match to TRBD1 covers 7 bases. The V and J ends lost 5 bases and 5 bases, in that order; junction bases with no gene match: 11. Per the germline V gene, CDR1 is SGHAT and CDR2 is FQNNGV. This CDR3 comprises 15 residues. In DNA, the CDR3 is TGTGCCAGCAGCCTGACAGGGTCCCAGTGGGAGACCCAGTACTTC. The encoded protein is CASSLTGSQWETQYF. Supplemented by reference TRBV11-2 and TRBJ2-5, the full variable domain reads EAGVAQSPRYKIIEKRQSVAFWCNPISGHATLYWYQQILGQGPKLLIQFQNNGVVDDSQLPKDRFSAERLKGVDSTLKIQPAKLEDSAVYLCASSLTGSQWETQYFGPGTRLLVL.

The V call is TRBV6-5, the J call TRBJ2-1, with D maybe TRBD1 (6 bases). This CDR3 is 14 amino acids long. Trimming removed 5 bases from V and 4 bases from J, with 12 bases in between. Germline CDR1 is MNHEY and CDR2 is SVGAGI. Written as DNA, the CDR3 is TGTGCCAGCAGTCCCCCGACAGGATACAATGAGCAGTTCTTC. Translation: CASSPPTGYNEQFF.

V and J are TRBV6-5 and TRBJ2-7; 9 positions match TRBD1. This CDR3 has 13 residues. Germline V gene data show CDR1 as MNHEY and CDR2 as SVGAGI. The junction had 2 bases not matched to a gene; V was cut back by 4 bases and J by 4 bases. The CDR3 protein is CASSWTGVYEQYF. The DNA for the CDR3 is TGTGCCAGCAGTTGGACAGGGGTGTACGAGCAGTACTTC.

J is TRBJ2-7 and V is TRBV4-1, with D possibly TRBD2 on 6 matching bases. The CDR3 is 15 residues long. CDR1 and CDR2 from the germline V gene are MGHRA and YSYEKL. Trimming removed 3 bases from V and 2 bases from J, with 14 bases in between. The CDR3 loop is CASSHREAKPYEQYF. Written as DNA, the CDR3 is TGCGCCAGCAGCCACAGGGAGGCGAAACCCTACGAGCAGTACTTC.

This clone was counted once. The chain recombines TRBV4-3 with TRBJ2-1; D gene uncertain. The CDR3 runs to 15 residues. Trimming shortened V by 2 bases and J by 2 bases, and 10 bases separated the two germline ends. Germline V gives CDR1 LGHNA, CDR2 YSLEER. The CDR3 spells CASSQLSPTYNEQFF. CDR3 in DNA: TGCGCCAGCAGCCAACTTAGCCCCACCTACAATGAGCAGTTCTTC.

This clone showed up just once. This chain joins TRBV6-1 and TRBJ2-7, with a tentative D call TRBD2 (5 bases). The germline V gene encodes CDR1 MNHNS and CDR2 SASEGT. The CDR3 totals 16 residues. V lost 2 bases, J lost 0 bases, and 14 bases lay in between. The CDR3 here is CASSERLAGPSYEQYF. In DNA form, the CDR3 reads TGTGCCAGCAGTGAACGTCTAGCTGGTCCCTCCTACGAGCAGTACTTC.

The V call is TRBV25-1, the J call TRBJ1-4, with D possibly being TRBD1 (5 bases). The germline CDR1 and CDR2 sequences are MGHDK and SYGVNS. The CDR3 is made up of 14 amino acids. The V end lost 3 bases, the J end lost 7 bases, and 12 bases lay between the germline ends. CDR3 coding DNA: TGTGCCAGCAGTGATGGTGGGGGTGTTGAAAAACTGTTTTTT. Translated: CASSDGGGVEKLFF.

The J gene is TRBJ1-1, the V gene TRBV27; 7 bases map to TRBD1. Trimming at V came to 5 bases and at J to 1 base, leaving 7 bases not matched to a gene. Germline loops: CDR1 MNHEY, CDR2 SMNVEV (reference sequence). The CDR3 runs to 15 residues. The CDR3 loop is CASSSGTVANTEAFF. The CDR3 DNA is TGTGCCAGCAGTAGCGGGACAGTCGCGAACACTGAAGCTTTCTTT.

The gene calls are TRBV14 and TRBJ2-1, with D possibly TRBD1 on 6 matching bases. The V gene's germline CDR1 is SGHDN and CDR2 FVKESK. V was cut by 0 bases and J by 4 bases, with 13 bases left in between. CDR3 length: 16 amino acids. CDR3 DNA sequence: TGTGCCAGCAGCCAAGATATGGGGGCCTTTTACAATGAGCAGTTCTTC. Its protein product is CASSQDMGAFYNEQFF.

This clone showed up just once. The rearrangement links TRBV27 to TRBJ2-5; possible D gene TRBD1, 5 bases. From germline, CDR1 is MNHEY and CDR2 SMNVEV (reference sequence). Trimming removed 6 bases from V and 7 bases from J, with 9 bases in between. The CDR3 spans 11 residues. DNA of the CDR3: TGTGCCAGCAGGGGGCATGGGACCCAGTACTTC. Residues: CASRGHGTQYF.

The genes are TRBV29-1 and TRBJ2-1; TRBD2 matches at 7 bases. The length of the CDR3 is 12 residues. Germline assignment: CDR1 SQVTM and CDR2 ANQGSEA. The junction had 7 bases not matched to a gene; V was cut back by 4 bases and J by 10 bases. The chain's CDR3 is CSVVPSGGEQFF. CDR3 bases: TGCAGCGTTGTTCCTAGCGGCGGGGAGCAGTTCTTC.

The chain links TRBV7-9 to TRBJ2-5, with TRBD1 identical over 7 bases. The germline gives CDR1 SEHNR, CDR2 FQNEAQ (reference sequence). The CDR3 has 15 amino acids. V dropped 8 bases and J dropped 7; count of bases not matched to a gene: 16. The CDR3: CASATNRDPGGTQYF. The CDR3 nucleotides read TGTGCCAGCGCCACAAACCGGGACCCAGGGGGGACCCAGTACTTC.

This chain links TRBV30 with TRBJ2-7; TRBD2 agrees at 10 bases. The CDR3 has 14 residues. V shed 1 base and J 6 bases; nucleotides not matched to a gene: 6. Germline CDR1 is GTSNPN and CDR2 is SVGIG (reference sequence). The CDR3 region is CAWSEGSGGREQYF. The CDR3 DNA is TGTGCCTGGAGTGAGGGTAGCGGGGGGCGCGAGCAGTACTTC.

The chain uses TRBV5-6 and TRBJ2-1; D gene uncertain. This CDR3 has 13 residues. Deletions cut 4 bases from V and 13 bases from J, with 18 bases between. The germline V gene encodes CDR1 SGHDT and CDR2 YYEEEE. The CDR3 here is CASSIASGSLQFF. The CDR3 region has the DNA TGTGCCAGCAGCATAGCCTCAGGTTCTTTACAGTTCTTC.

The genes are TRBV7-8 and TRBJ2-2; TRBD2 matches 15 bases. Unmatched junction bases numbered 9, after V lost 4 bases and J lost 6 bases. The germline CDR1 and CDR2 sequences are SGHVS and FQNEAQ. The CDR3 is 18 amino acids. The CDR3 DNA is TGTGCCAGCAGCTCCGGACTAGCGGGGGGGCCAGGCCCCGGGGAGCTGTTTTTT. It is translated as CASSSGLAGGPGPGELFF.

This rearrangement joins TRBV5-1 to TRBJ2-6; D perhaps matches TRBD2 (5 bases). In germline, CDR1 is SGHRS, CDR2 YFSETQ. Deletions cut 0 bases from V and 0 bases from J, with 13 bases between. This CDR3 is 18 amino acids long. CDR3 protein: CASSLDSGSYSGANVLTF. CDR3 coding DNA: TGCGCCAGCAGCTTGGATTCGGGATCCTACTCTGGGGCCAACGTCCTGACTTTC.